This T cell receptor beta chain was recorded in a study of blood T cell repertoires in COVID-19. At the level of the study: Donors in the United States, Italy and Spain gave samples during acute or convalescent COVID-19. Sample material is recorded as cDNA or gDNA derived from T cells, B-cell-depleted T cells, or PBMCs.

Per the authors' pipeline: Amplification of reference gene primers provided the estimated nucleated cell counts. Clones were read by immunoSEQ multiplex PCR, and TCRdb kept only the in-frame ones, dropping some. The V and J calls and the clone size are those of that table, but D and trimming were determined from the DNA. The table includes around 150,000 clones, 81% detected once. This clone was seen a few times. J was trimmed by 6 bases and V by 5 bases; bases with no gene match: 6. The CDR3 contains 14 residues. Germline loops: CDR1 MDHEN, CDR2 SYDVKM. This clonotype was sampled from a man aged 60 to 69 with active or convalescent COVID-19. Input material: peripheral blood. The chain is built from TRBV28 and TRBJ2-7; 11 nucleotides agree with TRBD2. CDR3 DNA sequence: TGTGCCAGCAGTGTAGCGGGAGGGCCGGGCGAGCAGTACTTC. Its translation is CASSVAGGPGEQYF.